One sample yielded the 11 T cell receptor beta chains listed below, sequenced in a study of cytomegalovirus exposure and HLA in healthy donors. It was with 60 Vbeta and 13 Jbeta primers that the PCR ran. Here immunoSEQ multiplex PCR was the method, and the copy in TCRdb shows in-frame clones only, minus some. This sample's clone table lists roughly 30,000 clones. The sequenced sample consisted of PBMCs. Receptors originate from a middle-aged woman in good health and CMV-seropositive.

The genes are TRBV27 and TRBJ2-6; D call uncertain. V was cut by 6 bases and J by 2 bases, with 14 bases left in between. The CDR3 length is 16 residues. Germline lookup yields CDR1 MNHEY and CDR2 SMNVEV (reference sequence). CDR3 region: CASSSVLRPGANVLTF. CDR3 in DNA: TGTGCCAGCAGCTCCGTCCTCCGTCCTGGGGCCAACGTCCTGACTTTC.

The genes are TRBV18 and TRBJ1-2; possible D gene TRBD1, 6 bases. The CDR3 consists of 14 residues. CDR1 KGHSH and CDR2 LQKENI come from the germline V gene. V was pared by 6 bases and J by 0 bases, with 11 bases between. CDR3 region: CASSTGGSNYGYTF. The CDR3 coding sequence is TGTGCCAGCTCTACTGGGGGCTCTAACTATGGCTACACCTTC.

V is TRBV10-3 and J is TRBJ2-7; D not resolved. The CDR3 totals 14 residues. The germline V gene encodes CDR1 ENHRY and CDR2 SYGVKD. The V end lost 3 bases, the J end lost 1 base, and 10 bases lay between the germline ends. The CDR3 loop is CAISESTHSYEQYF. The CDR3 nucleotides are TGTGCCATCAGTGAATCGACACATTCCTACGAGCAGTACTTC.

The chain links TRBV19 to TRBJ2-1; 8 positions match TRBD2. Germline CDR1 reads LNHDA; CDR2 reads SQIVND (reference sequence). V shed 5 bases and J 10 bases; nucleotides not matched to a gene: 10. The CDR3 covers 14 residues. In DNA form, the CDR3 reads TGTGCCAGTAGTCGGGAGGGCCTTGGGGGGGAGCAGTTCTTC. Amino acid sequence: CASSREGLGGEQFF.

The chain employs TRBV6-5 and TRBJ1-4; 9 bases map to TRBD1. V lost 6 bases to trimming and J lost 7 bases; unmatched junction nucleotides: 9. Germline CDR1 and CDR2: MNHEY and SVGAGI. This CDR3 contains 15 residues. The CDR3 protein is CASRRGTGFAEKLFF. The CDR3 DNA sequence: TGTGCCAGCAGACGTGGGACAGGGTTTGCTGAAAAACTGTTTTTT.

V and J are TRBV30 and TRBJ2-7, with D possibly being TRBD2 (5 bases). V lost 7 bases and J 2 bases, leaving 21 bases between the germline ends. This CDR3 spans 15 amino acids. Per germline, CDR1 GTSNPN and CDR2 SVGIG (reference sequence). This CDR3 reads CALQAYGRGTYEQYF. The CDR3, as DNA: TGTGCCTTGCAAGCCTATGGGAGAGGCACCTACGAGCAGTACTTC.

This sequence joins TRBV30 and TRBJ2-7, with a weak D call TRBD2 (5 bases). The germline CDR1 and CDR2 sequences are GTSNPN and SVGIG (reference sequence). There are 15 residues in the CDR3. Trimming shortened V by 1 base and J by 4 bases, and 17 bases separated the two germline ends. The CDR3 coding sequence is TGTGCCTGGAGTGGGAGGCGACCGAGAGAATACGAGCAGTACTTC. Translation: CAWSGRRPREYEQYF.

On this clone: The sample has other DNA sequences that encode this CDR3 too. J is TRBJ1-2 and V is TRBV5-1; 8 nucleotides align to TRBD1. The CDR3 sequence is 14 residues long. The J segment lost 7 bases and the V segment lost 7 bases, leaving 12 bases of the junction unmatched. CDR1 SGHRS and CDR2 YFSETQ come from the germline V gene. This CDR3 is CASGTTGTGFGYTF. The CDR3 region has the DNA TGCGCCAGCGGTACAACAGGGACAGGCTTTGGCTACACCTTC. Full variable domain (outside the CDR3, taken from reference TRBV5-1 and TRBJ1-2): KAGVTQTPRYLIKTRGQQVTLSCSPISGHRSVSWYQQTPGQGLQFLFEYFSETQRNKGNFPGRFSGRQFSNSRSEMNVSTLELGDSALYLCASGTTGTGFGYTFGSGTRLTVV.

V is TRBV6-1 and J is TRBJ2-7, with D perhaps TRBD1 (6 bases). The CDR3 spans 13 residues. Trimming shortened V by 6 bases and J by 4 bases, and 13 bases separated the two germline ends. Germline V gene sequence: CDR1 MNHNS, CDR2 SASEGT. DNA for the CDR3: TGTGCCAGCAGCTACGGACAGAATTACGAGCAGTACTTC. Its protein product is CASSYGQNYEQYF.

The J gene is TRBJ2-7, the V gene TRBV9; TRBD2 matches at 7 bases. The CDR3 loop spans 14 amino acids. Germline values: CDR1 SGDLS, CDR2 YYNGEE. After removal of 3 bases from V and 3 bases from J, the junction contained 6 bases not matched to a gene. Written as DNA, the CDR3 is TGTGCCAGCAGCGCGGCGGGGGAGTTCTACGAGCAGTACTTC. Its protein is CASSAAGEFYEQYF. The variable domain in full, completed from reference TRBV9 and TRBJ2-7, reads DSGVTQTPKHLITATGQRVTLRCSPRSGDLSVYWYQQSLDQGLQFLIQYYNGEERAKGNILERFSAQQFPDLHSELNLSSLELGDSALYFCASSAAGEFYEQYFGPGTRLTVT.

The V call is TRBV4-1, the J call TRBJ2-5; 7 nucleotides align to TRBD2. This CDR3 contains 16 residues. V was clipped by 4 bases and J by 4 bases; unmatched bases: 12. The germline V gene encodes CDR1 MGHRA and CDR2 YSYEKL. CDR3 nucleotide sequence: TGCGCCAGCAGCCCGCTAGCGGTCTCTTTCCGAGAGACCCAGTACTTC. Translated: CASSPLAVSFRETQYF.